The present T cell receptor beta chain was sequenced within a study of Siglec-9 on CD8 T cells in melanoma. CDR1 is MNHEY, CDR2 SMNVEV, per germline (reference sequence). V lost 2 bases and J 5 bases, leaving 4 bases between the germline ends. The CDR3 has 11 amino acids. Measured with immunoSEQ multiplex PCR; TCRdb has only the in-frame clones, and not every one. The profile covers 30,000 to 45,000 clones, with 80% to 85% appearing a single time and about 1.7% taken by the ten largest. Study-level findings and limits: An effector memory CD8+ T-cell subset seemingly accumulating in melanoma was reportedly marked and regulated by Siglec-9.

About this clone: What it binds is unknown.

The specimen sequenced was Siglec-9- CD8+ T cells sorted from blood. The clonotype originates from a human donor in good health. J is TRBJ2-7 and V is TRBV27; D not certain. The CDR3, as DNA: TGTGCCAGCAGTTTAGGCCACGAGCAGTACTTC. The encoded protein is CASSLGHEQYF.